This T cell receptor (beta chain) originates from a study of Graves' ophthalmopathy and Graves' hyperthyroidism. CDR1 is SGHRS and CDR2 is YFSETQ in the germline V gene. The CDR3 runs to 16 residues. The V end lost 0 bases, the J end lost 5 bases, and 18 bases lay between the germline ends. Patients were left out if they had other autoimmune diseases, uncontrolled infections, pregnancy or lactation. The sequenced template was RNA, covering the TCR beta CDR3 region. An opening RT-PCR round employed HTBI primers and preceded a second-round multiplex PCR. One entry per CDR3 protein, called by TCRdb with MiXCR from the multiplex PCR reads. The data contain roughly 400,000 distinct CDR3 sequences, around 16% of them seen just once; the ten biggest clones take up about 1.4%.

The sequence was obtained from a woman aged 18-30 years with Graves' ophthalmopathy. The V gene is TRBV5-1, the J gene TRBJ2-7; D is unclear. Sequenced input: peripheral blood. The CDR3 sequence: CASSLELVASSDEQYF. Written as DNA, the CDR3 is TGCGCCAGCAGCTTGGAACTGGTGGCCTCGAGTGACGAGCAGTACTTC.